Below, one TCR beta chain is given with its context. The data are from a study of blood T cell repertoires in COVID-19. Across the study: From T cells, B-cell-depleted T cells, or PBMCs came the material, which was cDNA or gDNA.

Two negative PCRs, clearance, or symptom resolution had been documented for recovered Cohort 3 donors. This CDR3 contains 14 residues. Germline V gene lookup returns CDR1 SGHNT and CDR2 YYREEE (reference sequence). V lost 4 bases to trimming and J lost 5 bases, with 10 bases between them. As handled by the study authors: The assay estimated nucleated cells by amplifying reference gene primers. Profiling relied on immunoSEQ multiplex PCR, and the TCRdb table lists in-frame clones only, not all of them. The V and J calls and clone size come from that table; D and trimming were worked out from the DNA. The sample shows under 300,000 clones, 75% to 95% of them seen only once.

The TCR originated in a woman aged 18-29 years who had recovered from COVID-19. The chain links TRBV5-4 to TRBJ1-6, with a tentative D call TRBD1 (6 bases). What was sequenced was PBMCs or T cells enriched from blood (not recorded which). The CDR3 nucleotides are TGTGCCAGCAGCGCAGGGGCGGATAATTCACCCCTCCACTTT. It translates to CASSAGADNSPLHF.